Here is one TCR beta chain with its context. Antigen unknown. The same CDR3 also results from other DNA sequences found in this sample. These data are taken from a study of T cell clonotyping in hematopoietic cell transplantation. General study results and limits: Pathologically expanded recipient clonotypes increased progressively from day 30 to day 180 as diversity fell.

The repertoire was sequenced with immunoSEQ multiplex PCR; TCRdb's copy has only in-frame clones and lacks some. The table lists about 3,200 clones, just over 70% of them singletons. This receptor was identified in a male patient between 35 and 55 years old who had an allogeneic stem cell transplant from an unrelated donor, so the T cells may come from the graft donor. Some clones in this sample may be carry-over from other donors' samples. The sample consisted of peripheral blood mononuclear cells, taken 30 days after allogeneic stem cell transplant.

This CDR3 reads CASSYFGGQETQYF. The CDR3 DNA reads TGTGCCAGCAGTTACTTCGGGGGGCAAGAGACCCAGTACTTC. The V call is TRBV6-5, the J call TRBJ2-5, with 7 bases matching TRBD2. V shed 1 base and J 2 bases; nucleotides not matched to a gene: 1. The CDR3 loop spans 14 amino acids. Germline lookup yields CDR1 MNHEY and CDR2 SVGAGI.